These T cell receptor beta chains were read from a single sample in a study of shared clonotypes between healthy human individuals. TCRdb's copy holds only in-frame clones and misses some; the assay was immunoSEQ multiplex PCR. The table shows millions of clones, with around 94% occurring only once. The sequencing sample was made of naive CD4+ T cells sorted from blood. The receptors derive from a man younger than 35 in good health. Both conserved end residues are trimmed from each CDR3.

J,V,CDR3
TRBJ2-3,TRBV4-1,ASSHPGLYTDTQY
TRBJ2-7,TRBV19,ASSTSRLGQASTSNSYEQY
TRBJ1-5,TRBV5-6,ASTFSGNNQPQH
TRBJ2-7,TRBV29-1,SAWGQGGYEQY
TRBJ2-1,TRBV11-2,ASSPVLSYNEQF
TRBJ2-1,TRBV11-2,ASSPNIRQSNEQF
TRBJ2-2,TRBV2,ASSERDRVTTGELF
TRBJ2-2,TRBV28,ASRGGHTGTGELF
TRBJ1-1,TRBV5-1,ASNNGGGARTEAF
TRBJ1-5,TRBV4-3,ASSQEGGGQPQH
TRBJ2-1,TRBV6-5,ASTRGGQLF
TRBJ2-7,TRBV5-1,ASSQTGGRDGREQY
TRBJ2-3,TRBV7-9,ASSSGVLPTDTQY
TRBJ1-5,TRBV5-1,ASSLATGQPQH
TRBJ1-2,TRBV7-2,ASSLDPGFIQGYT
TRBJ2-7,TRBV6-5,ASSYGTHGEQY
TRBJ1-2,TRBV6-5,ASRQGTGGYGYT
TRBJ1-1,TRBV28,ASRPGQGNTEAF
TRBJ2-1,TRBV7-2,ASSAGTTPHEQF
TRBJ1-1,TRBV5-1,ASSSGSATFLEAF
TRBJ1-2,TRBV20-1,SARGSNGYT
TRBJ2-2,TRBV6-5,ASSGTGPGELF
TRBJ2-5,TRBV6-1,ASSVGEGWETQY
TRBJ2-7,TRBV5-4,ASRLDRNEQY
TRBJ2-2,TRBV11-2,ASSLDRVAGELF
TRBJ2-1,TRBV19,ASTLQPGTYNEQF
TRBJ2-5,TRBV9,ASSVGTAVAGGPGETQY
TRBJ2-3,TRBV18,ASQNPAGGKTDTQY
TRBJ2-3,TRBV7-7,ASSLDSGTDTQY
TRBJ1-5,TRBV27,ASSSTPGQGLMVNQPQH
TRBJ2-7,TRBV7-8,ASSLGVEQY
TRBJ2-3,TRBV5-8,ATRTGDTQY
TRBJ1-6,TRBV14,ASSQAQVWSPLH
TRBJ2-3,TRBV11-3,ASSLNAGGTDTQY
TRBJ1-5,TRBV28,ASSFEDRRQPQH
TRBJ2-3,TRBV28,ASSFVRRDDTQY
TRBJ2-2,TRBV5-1,ASSLKVSGQGFLGELF
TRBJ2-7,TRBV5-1,ASTMTGGPYEQY
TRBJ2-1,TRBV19,ASKPGLPIANEQF
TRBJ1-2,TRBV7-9,ASSLVVQGRGYT
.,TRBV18,ASFPNEQY
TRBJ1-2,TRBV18,ASSPPNPGHSISNYGYT
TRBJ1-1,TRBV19,ASRDTGLTEAF
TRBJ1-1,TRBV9,ASRKGGQNTEAF
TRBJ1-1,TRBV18,ASSLPLNTEAF
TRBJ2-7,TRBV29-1,SVEGGEQVGYEQY
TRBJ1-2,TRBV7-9,ASSGRSGYGYT
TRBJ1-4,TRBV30,AQRDRGNEKLF
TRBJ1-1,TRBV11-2,ASSGRGFQGNTEAF
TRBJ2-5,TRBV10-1,ASSESVGSGETQY
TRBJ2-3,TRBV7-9,ASSSPGGAGADTQY
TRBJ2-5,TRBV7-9,ASSFPTETQY
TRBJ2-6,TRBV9,ASSDHSGFSGANVLT
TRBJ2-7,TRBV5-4,ASSLGGQGAEQY
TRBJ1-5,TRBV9,ASSLGTESNQPQH
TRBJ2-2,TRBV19,ASSKQNTGELF
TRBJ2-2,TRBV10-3,AITGGDVAGELF